One and the same sample provided the 18 T cell receptor beta chains below, sequenced in a study of T cells in Graves' hyperthyroidism and ophthalmopathy (dated by TCRdb to between 2018 and 2020). Library construction relied on multiplex PCR. Sequencing used an Illumina HiSeq 2000. The TCR beta CDR3 regions were amplified from the RNA transcripts. For the first round of RT-PCR on the TCR CDR3, the HTBI primer set was used together with the Qiagen OneStep RT-PCR kit. TCRdb itself trimmed the public reads at Q25 with fastp, ran MiXCR and retained productive beta chains. CDR3 protein duplicates are merged, each entry listing the most common genes and DNA. The sample has hundreds of thousands of distinct CDR3 sequences on record, 14% of them singletons. Roughly a tenth of the sample belongs to the ten largest clones. Sequenced material: blood. The receptors derive from a woman under 30 with Graves' hyperthyroidism.

This clonotype was detected ten times or more. The chain employs TRBV11-3 and TRBJ2-3, with TRBD2 matching 10 bases. This CDR3 has 18 residues. The J segment lost 4 bases and the V segment lost 1 base, leaving 11 bases of the junction unmatched. Germline CDR1 SGHNT, CDR2 YENEEA. CDR3 protein: CASSLGLSWLAGADTQYF. CDR3 nucleotides: TGTGCCAGCAGCTTAGGGTTATCGTGGCTAGCGGGAGCAGATACGCAGTATTTT.

This rearrangement joins TRBV4-1 to TRBJ1-6, with D possibly TRBD1 on 5 matching bases. Germline lookup yields CDR1 MGHRA and CDR2 YSYEKL. V dropped 1 base and J dropped 5 bases, with 12 bases sitting between them. CDR3 length: 16 amino acids. CDR3 in DNA: TGCGCCAGCAGCCAAGTCAGGGCCCAGAATAATTCACCCCTCCACTTT. Amino acid sequence: CASSQVRAQNNSPLHF.

This clonotype was detected ten times or more. The chain combines TRBV10-3 with TRBJ2-7; D may correspond to TRBD1 or TRBD2 (5 bases each). Germline V CDR1 and CDR2: ENHRY, SYGVKD. CDR3 length equals 14 residues. With 3 bases removed from V and 2 bases from J, the gap between germline ends came to 11 bases. The DNA for the CDR3 is TGTGCCATCAGTGAAAGGGACGGGGCCTACGAGCAGTACTTC. This gives the protein CAISERDGAYEQYF.

This clonotype occurred many times. The chain uses TRBV10-3 and TRBJ2-1, with a tentative D call TRBD2 (6 bases). CDR1 is ENHRY, CDR2 SYGVKD, per germline. Trimming cost V 0 bases and J 1 base, with 10 bases left between them. The CDR3 covers 16 residues. CDR3 residues: CAISESPAGSYNEQFF. The CDR3 coding sequence is TGTGCCATCAGTGAGTCCCCGGCGGGATCCTACAATGAGCAGTTCTTC.

This clonotype was recorded many times. CDR3 loop: CAWSGRWDEQFF. As DNA, the CDR3 is TGTGCCTGGAGTGGGAGGTGGGATGAGCAGTTCTTC. The chain is built from TRBV30 and TRBJ2-1; D is perhaps TRBD2 (5 bases). The germline V and J ends were trimmed by 1 base and 8 bases, with 9 bases remaining between them. CDR3 length: 12 amino acids. Germline V CDR1 and CDR2: GTSNPN, SVGIG (reference sequence).

This clonotype appeared once. This chain joins TRBV5-1 and TRBJ2-1; no definite D call. This CDR3 is built from 12 residues. Trimming pared 7 bases from V and 9 bases from J, leaving 14 bases between. Germline loops: CDR1 SGHRS, CDR2 YFSETQ. CDR3 in amino acids: CASFLSYGEQFF. DNA of the CDR3: TGCGCCAGCTTCCTCTCGTACGGTGAGCAGTTCTTC.

This clonotype was counted many times. The V and J genes are TRBV4-3 and TRBJ2-7, with 9 bases identical to TRBD1. The CDR3 is 15 residues long. Germline values: CDR1 LGHNA, CDR2 YSLEER. The J segment lost 2 bases and the V segment lost 0 bases, leaving 2 bases of the junction unmatched. CDR3 sequence (DNA): TGCGCCAGCAGCCAAGAAGGGACAGGGACCTACGAGCAGTACTTC. The encoded protein is CASSQEGTGTYEQYF.

This clonotype was picked up a small number of times. This sequence joins TRBV9 and TRBJ2-1; 14 bases are shared with TRBD2. V lost 0 bases to trimming and J lost 8 bases; unmatched junction nucleotides: 4. The CDR3 sequence is 16 residues long. CDR1 and CDR2 (germline): SGDLS, YYNGEE. The CDR3: CASSVGLAGGRDEQFF. Written as DNA, the CDR3 is TGTGCCAGCAGCGTAGGACTAGCGGGAGGGAGGGATGAGCAGTTCTTC.

This clonotype has at least ten counts. The rearrangement uses TRBV29-1 and TRBJ2-1; a possible D gene is TRBD2 (6 bases). The CDR3 runs 16 residues. Germline V gene data show CDR1 as SQVTM and CDR2 as ANQGSEA. Deletions cut 2 bases from V and 2 bases from J, with 16 bases between. The CDR3 region has the DNA TGCAGCGTTGAATACGGAACCGGGACTGCCTACAATGAGCAGTTCTTC. Translating it yields CSVEYGTGTAYNEQFF.

This clonotype appeared many times. The chain employs TRBV4-3 and TRBJ2-1; TRBD1 might be the D (5 bases). The CDR3 is made up of 15 amino acids. Germline assignment: CDR1 LGHNA and CDR2 YSLEER. The V end lost 4 bases, the J end lost 8 bases, and 18 bases lay between the germline ends. The CDR3 DNA sequence: TGCGCCAGCAGCCCCAGCAGGGTGGCTCGGGATGAGCAGTTCTTC. It specifies CASSPSRVARDEQFF.

This clonotype has at least ten counts. V gene TRBV18 combines with J gene TRBJ2-3, with D possibly being TRBD1 (6 bases). Germline V lookup: CDR1 KGHSH, CDR2 LQKENI. Deletions cut 8 bases from V and 1 base from J, with 19 bases between. The CDR3 totals 16 residues. The CDR3 nucleotides are TGTGCCAGCGCGTCTGGAACAGGGCCTGGCACAGATACGCAGTATTTT. Protein: CASASGTGPGTDTQYF.

The chain combines TRBV7-2 with TRBJ2-1; tentatively, D is TRBD1 or TRBD2 (6 bases each). Germline V gives CDR1 SGHTA, CDR2 FQGNSA. Trimming left V 2 bases short and J 2 bases short, with 13 bases between. This CDR3 contains 16 residues. CDR3 amino acids: CASSLLVGGPYNEQFF. CDR3 DNA: TGTGCCAGCAGCTTACTGGTGGGGGGCCCCTACAATGAGCAGTTCTTC.

This clonotype occurred many times. This chain joins TRBV12-3 or TRBV12-4 and TRBJ2-1; D gene unclear. This CDR3 spans 12 amino acids. The V gene lost 6 bases and the J gene lost 5 bases, with 8 bases spanning the gap. DNA of the CDR3: TGTGCCAGCAGCCCCCCGAACAATGAGCAGTTCTTC. Translating gives CASSPPNNEQFF.

This clonotype was found many times. The V and J genes are TRBV10-3 and TRBJ2-3, with 10 nucleotides matching TRBD1. The V segment lost 4 bases and the J segment 3 bases; nucleotides outside the gene matches: 7. CDR1 ENHRY and CDR2 SYGVKD come from the germline V gene. The CDR3 is 16 residues long. The CDR3 DNA reads TGTGCCATCAGTGGCGCCGGGACAGGGGTAACAGATACGCAGTATTTT. Its protein is CAISGAGTGVTDTQYF.

This clonotype was picked up many times. The V call is TRBV5-1, the J call TRBJ2-1; D might be TRBD2 (5 bases). Germline assignment: CDR1 SGHRS and CDR2 YFSETQ. The V and J ends lost 4 bases and 9 bases respectively, with 26 bases between them. There are 17 residues in the CDR3. The CDR3 loop reads CASSKGVAATTVFEQFF. The CDR3 DNA reads TGCGCCAGCAGCAAGGGAGTGGCGGCTACCACCGTTTTTGAGCAGTTCTTC.

In its sample, this clonotype was seen many times. The chain links TRBV28 to TRBJ2-3; TRBD2 aligns across 11 bases. CDR3 length: 15 amino acids. Germline trimming cut 8 bases from V and 1 base from J; bases unmatched to any gene: 5. Germline V gene data show CDR1 as MDHEN and CDR2 as SYDVKM. The CDR3 loop is CASGLAGGGTDTQYF. CDR3 bases: TGTGCCAGCGGATTAGCGGGGGGGGGCACAGATACGCAGTATTTT.

This clonotype was seen more than once but under ten times. The V call is TRBV4-3, the J call TRBJ2-5, with D maybe TRBD2 (6 bases). This CDR3 is built from 16 residues. The germline V gene has CDR1 LGHNA and CDR2 YSLEER. V lost 0 bases to trimming and J lost 5 bases, with 16 bases between them. CDR3 DNA sequence: TGCGCCAGCAGCCAAGATGAGGCCGGGGGAAGCGAGACCCAGTACTTC. Translation: CASSQDEAGGSETQYF.

This clonotype has more than one count but fewer than ten. The chain is built from TRBV6-5 and TRBJ1-2, with TRBD1 matching over 10 bases. V trimming: 2 bases; J trimming: 5 bases; junction bases outside the gene matches: 11. Germline CDR1 reads MNHEY; CDR2 reads SVGAGI. This CDR3 is 17 amino acids long. The CDR3 DNA reads TGTGCCAGCAGTTACGGGACAGGGGCATTGAGTGGGTATGGCTACACCTTC. Its translation is CASSYGTGALSGYGYTF.